Listed below are T cell receptor beta chains from one sample, sequenced in a study of blood T cell repertoires in COVID-19. Sequenced by immunoSEQ multiplex PCR; TCRdb stores in-frame clones only, minus some. The sample contains about 350,000 clones, almost 90% of which appear only once. Sequenced sample: PBMCs or T cells enriched from blood (not recorded which). These receptors came from a woman in her twenties or thirties who had been exposed to COVID-19. The CDR3 runs from the conserved cysteine through the conserved F or W. D genes are given only for firm matches. Clone size is given for some rows only: seen once, a few or many times, or a class if the clone is expanded.

V	size	J	D	DNA	CDR3
TRBV5-4	NA	TRBJ1-4	NA	TGTGCCAGCAGCATCCCGACGGGGAAAGAGAATGAAAAACTGTTTTTT	CASSIPTGKENEKLFF
TRBV3-1/TRBV3-2	NA	TRBJ1-1	NA	TGTGCCAGCAGCCAAGTTGATATTCGGACTGAAGCTTTCTTT	CASSQVDIRTEAFF
TRBV30	once	TRBJ1-3	NA	TGTGCCTGGGATGGGAGGTCTGGAAACACCATATATTTT	CAWDGRSGNTIYF
TRBV19	NA	TRBJ1-2	NA	TGTGCCAGTAGTATTATTCGGGCGGACCCCCCGAGCGGTGGCTACACCTTC	CASSIIRADPPSGGYTF
TRBV28	NA	TRBJ1-5	NA	TGTGCCAGCAGTTTATCCCCTGCAGGGTTGGGGAGCAATCAGCCCCAGCATTTT	CASSLSPAGLGSNQPQHF
TRBV6-5	NA	TRBJ1-2	NA	TGTGCCAGCAGTTACGTGGCAGGGGTTTATGGCTACACCTTC	CASSYVAGVYGYTF
TRBV19	NA	TRBJ2-1	NA	TGTGCCAGTAGTATTATGGCAGCGAGCTCCTACAATGAGCAGTTCTTC	CASSIMAASSYNEQFF
TRBV28	few	TRBJ2-7	NA	TGTGCCAGCAGTTTAGGGGGGGCATGGGAGCAGTACTTC	CASSLGGAWEQYF
TRBV28	NA	TRBJ2-7	NA	TGTGCGGCCCCGAATGGAGGGAGCTCCTACGAGCAGTACTTC	CAAPNGGSSYEQYF
TRBV30	NA	TRBJ2-1	TRBD2	TGTGCCTGGAGTGCACTTCTAGCGGGATACTACAATGAGCAGTTCTTC	CAWSALLAGYYNEQFF
TRBV5-1	NA	TRBJ2-7	NA	TGCGCCAGCAGCGAGGCCTACGAGCAGTACTTC	CASSEAYEQYF
TRBV20-1	NA	TRBJ1-2	NA	TGCAGTGCTAGTTTTTGGGGACTGGGATATGGCTACACCTTC	CSASFWGLGYGYTF
TRBV7-9	NA	TRBJ1-2	NA	TGTGCCAGCTGGGAAGACAGGTCAAATTACTTAGCTAACTATGGCTACACCTTC	CASWEDRSNYLANYGYTF
TRBV28	NA	TRBJ1-4	NA	TGTGCCAGCCGTTGGACAGCCGAGAGAGAAAAACTGTTTTTT	CASRWTAEREKLFF
TRBV18	NA	TRBJ1-1	NA	TGTGCCAGCTCACCGGTTTCAGGGTTATACCTGAACACTGAAGCTTTCTTT	CASSPVSGLYLNTEAFF
TRBV5-1	NA	TRBJ1-2	NA	TGCGCCAGCAGCTTGGAGGCGGTTAACTATGGCTACACCTTC	CASSLEAVNYGYTF